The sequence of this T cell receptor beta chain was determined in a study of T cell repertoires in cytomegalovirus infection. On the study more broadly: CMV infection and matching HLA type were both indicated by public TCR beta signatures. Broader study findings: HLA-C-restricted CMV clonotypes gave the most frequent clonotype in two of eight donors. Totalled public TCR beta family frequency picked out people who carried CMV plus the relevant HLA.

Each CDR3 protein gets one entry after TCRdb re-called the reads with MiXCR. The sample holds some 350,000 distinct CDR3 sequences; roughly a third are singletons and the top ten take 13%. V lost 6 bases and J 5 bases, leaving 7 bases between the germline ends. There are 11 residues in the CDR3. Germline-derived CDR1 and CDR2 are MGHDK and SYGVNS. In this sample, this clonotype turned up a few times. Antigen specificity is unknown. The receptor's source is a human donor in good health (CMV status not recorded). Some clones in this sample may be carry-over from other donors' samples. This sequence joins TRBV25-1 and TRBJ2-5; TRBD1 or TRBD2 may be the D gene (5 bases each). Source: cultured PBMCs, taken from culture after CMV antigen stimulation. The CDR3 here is CASRGEETQYF. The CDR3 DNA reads TGTGCCAGCAGGGGGGAGGAGACCCAGTACTTC.